This TCR beta chain was sequenced during a study of blood T cell repertoires in COVID-19. Study-level background: Acute-phase and convalescent COVID-19 samples originated in the United States, Italy and Spain. Sources were T cells, B-cell-depleted T cells, or PBMCs; the material itself was cDNA or gDNA.

Seattle-derived patients entered the study during active infection and were followed longitudinally. Trimming took 3 bases from V and 4 from J; bases not matched to a gene: 7. This CDR3 comprises 16 residues. Germline V gives CDR1 SGHDT, CDR2 YYEEEE. Per the authors' pipeline: Reference gene primers were amplified, and this amplification served to estimate nucleated cell counts. The method was immunoSEQ multiplex PCR; TCRdb's version includes in-frame clones alone and lacks a portion of them. From that table come the V and J calls and clone size; the DNA was used to work out D and trimming. The sample lists around 140,000 clones, 85% to 90% occurring once.

Material for sequencing was peripheral blood. The rearrangement joins TRBV5-6 to TRBJ1-2, with 12 positions matching TRBD1. This clonotype was sampled from a man aged 18-30 years with COVID-19, enrolled during active disease. The CDR3 spells CASSSGTGGAGYGYTF. The CDR3 DNA sequence: TGTGCCAGCAGCTCCGGGACAGGGGGCGCTGGCTATGGCTACACCTTC.